The next 20 T cell receptor beta chains were all read from a single sample in a study of CD8 T cell repertoires and HIV-1 epitope variants. No antigen has been assigned to these receptors. Assay used: immunoSEQ multiplex PCR; TCRdb lists only in-frame clones, some missing. Counted here are more than 5,000 clones, 50% to 75% occurring once; the ten biggest clones make up about 40%. The sample taken for sequencing was cultured CD8+ T cells derived from PBMCs. All receptors come from a male donor with HIV.

This chain links TRBV7-3 with TRBJ1-3; 7 bases fit TRBD1. Germline V CDR1 and CDR2: SGHTA, FQGTGA. The CDR3 length is 16 residues. The V gene end was trimmed by 6 bases and the J gene end by 0 bases; junction bases not matched to a gene: 8. CDR3 residues: CASRQGRGLSGNTIYF. The CDR3 nucleotides are TGTGCCAGCAGACAGGGTAGGGGGCTCTCTGGAAACACCATATATTTT.

This clone came up a few times. The chain combines TRBV5-6 with TRBJ2-1; D might be TRBD2 (5 bases). The CDR3 is made up of 13 amino acids. Germline V gene data show CDR1 as SGHDT and CDR2 as YYEEEE. Trimming took off 0 bases at V and 9 bases at J, with 10 bases between the two ends. DNA for the CDR3: TGTGCCAGCAGCTTGGCCCCGGCGGGTGAGCAGTTCTTC. Its translation: CASSLAPAGEQFF.

The V call is TRBV5-4, the J call TRBJ2-1; TRBD2 matches 8 bases. The germline gives CDR1 SGHNT, CDR2 YYREEE (reference sequence). This CDR3 is built from 15 residues. J lost 8 bases, V lost 0 bases, and 7 bases had no gene match. The CDR3 DNA follows: TGTGCCAGCAGCTTGGCTGCGGGGGGCGGGGATGAGCAGTTCTTC. Translated, it gives CASSLAAGGGDEQFF.

Comments on this clone: The junction departs from the called germline gene at one end, perhaps through a read error. The chain recombines TRBV5-1 with TRBJ2-7, with D hard to call. Germline V lookup: CDR1 SGHRS, CDR2 YFSETQ. CDR3 length: 13 amino acids. CDR3 amino acids: CASSGSYSHEQYF. The CDR3 DNA follows: TGCGCGAGTTCCGGGTCCTACTCCCACGAGCAGTACTTC.

This clone was seen a few times. This rearrangement joins TRBV27 to TRBJ1-1; D is possibly TRBD1 (5 bases). This CDR3 has 12 residues. The germline V gene encodes CDR1 MNHEY and CDR2 SMNVEV (reference sequence). Trimming cost V 5 bases and J 5 bases, with 9 bases left between them. The CDR3 DNA reads as TGTGCCAGCAGTCCTGGGGGGACTGAAGCTTTCTTT. It codes for CASSPGGTEAFF.

This sequence joins TRBV30 and TRBJ1-4; the match to TRBD1 covers 8 bases. The CDR3 contains 13 residues. V trimming: 5 bases; J trimming: 2 bases; junction bases outside the gene matches: 1. Germline V gene sequence: CDR1 GTSNPN, CDR2 SVGIG (reference sequence). CDR3 protein: CAWGTGTNEKLFF. In nucleotides, the CDR3 is TGTGCCTGGGGGACAGGTACTAATGAAAAACTGTTTTTT. Looking up the rest from reference TRBV30 and TRBJ1-4 gives the full variable domain: SQTIHQWPATLVQPVGSPLSLECTVEGTSNPNLYWYRQAAGRGLQLLFYSVGIGQISSEVPQNLSASRPQDRQFILSSKKLLLSDSGFYLCAWGTGTNEKLFFGSGTQLSVL.

The CDR3 region has the DNA TGTGCCAGCAGCTTATCGGCGGGGGGCCGCTCCTACGAGCAGTACTTC. It yields the protein CASSLSAGGRSYEQYF. The gene calls are TRBV7-9 and TRBJ2-7, with 8 bases fitting TRBD2. The V and J ends lost 2 bases and 0 bases, in that order; junction bases with no gene match: 6. This CDR3 spans 16 amino acids. CDR1 SEHNR and CDR2 FQNEAQ come from the germline V gene (reference sequence). Looking up the rest from reference TRBV7-9 and TRBJ2-7 gives the full variable domain: DTGVSQNPRHKITKRGQNVTFRCDPISEHNRLYWYRQTLGQGPEFLTYFQNEAQLEKSRLLSDRFSAERPKGSFSTLEIQRTEQGDSAMYLCASSLSAGGRSYEQYFGPGTRLTVT.

This clone has a handful of counts. The chain links TRBV7-2 to TRBJ2-6, with 10 bases aligning to TRBD1. Germline V gene lookup returns CDR1 SGHTA and CDR2 FQGNSA. The CDR3 is 14 amino acids. The ends lost 5 bases at V and 19 bases at J; junction bases unmatched: 14. CDR3 amino acids: CASSQGRRTGGFTF. CDR3 coding DNA: TGTGCCAGCAGCCAAGGTCGGCGGACAGGGGGGTTTACTTTC.

This clone occurred a few times. This sequence joins TRBV5-1 and TRBJ2-7; TRBD1 aligns across 7 bases. CDR1 and CDR2 (germline): SGHRS, YFSETQ. V shed 4 bases and J 2 bases; nucleotides not matched to a gene: 9. The CDR3 is 15 amino acids. The CDR3 DNA follows: TGCGCCAGCAGCCCGGACAGGTTCGAGACCTACGAGCAGTACTTC. As protein: CASSPDRFETYEQYF.

The V call is TRBV7-8, the J call TRBJ1-3; D unclear. From germline, CDR1 is SGHVS and CDR2 FQNEAQ. Trimming took off 4 bases at V and 1 base at J, with 14 bases between the two ends. CDR3 size: 16 residues. The CDR3 loop is CASSSLTGGSGNTIYF. For the CDR3, the DNA is TGTGCCAGCAGCTCCCTAACCGGAGGATCTGGAAACACCATATATTTT.

The V call is TRBV4-1, the J call TRBJ1-1; D ambiguous. V shed 3 bases and J shed 0 bases, with 8 bases lying between them. The CDR3 totals 14 residues. Germline V gene sequence: CDR1 MGHRA, CDR2 YSYEKL. CDR3 in amino acids: CASSQVGMNTEAFF. CDR3 nucleotides: TGCGCCAGCAGCCAGGTCGGGATGAACACTGAAGCTTTCTTT.

This rearrangement joins TRBV7-8 to TRBJ1-5, with TRBD1 as a possible D gene (5 bases). The germline V and J ends were trimmed by 6 bases and 7 bases, with 22 bases remaining between them. The CDR3 spans 16 residues. Germline V gene lookup returns CDR1 SGHVS and CDR2 FQNEAQ. In DNA form, the CDR3 reads TGTGCCAGCAGTCTTACCCAGGTCGGGGCAGGGCAGCCCCAGCATTTT. Its translation: CASSLTQVGAGQPQHF.

This rearrangement joins TRBV11-2 to TRBJ1-2; perhaps TRBD1 as D (6 bases). CDR3 length: 15 amino acids. Germline CDR1 and CDR2: SGHAT and FQNNGV. V lost 3 bases and J 6 bases, leaving 17 bases between the germline ends. The CDR3 DNA reads as TGTGCCAGCAGCTTGGAAGGTGGCAGGGGTAATGGCTACACCTTC. This encodes CASSLEGGRGNGYTF.

This clone was recorded once. The chain is built from TRBV10-2 and TRBJ1-4, with D possibly TRBD1 on 6 matching bases. The germline V gene encodes CDR1 WSHSY and CDR2 SAAADI. The CDR3 loop spans 15 amino acids. Trimming cost V 5 bases and J 5 bases, with 15 bases left between them. Here the CDR3 reads CASSTDDRLNEKLFF. The CDR3 bases are TGCGCCAGCAGTACCGATGACAGGTTAAATGAAAAACTGTTTTTT.

This sequence joins TRBV9 and TRBJ1-6; a weak D match, TRBD1 (6 bases). The CDR3 totals 16 residues. Germline CDR1 is SGDLS and CDR2 is YYNGEE. V dropped 4 bases and J dropped 7 bases, with 18 bases sitting between them. DNA of the CDR3: TGTGCCAGCAGCCCGCTGGGGGGGCAAGGGAATTCACCCCTCCACTTT. It is translated as CASSPLGGQGNSPLHF.

A single count supports this clone. This sequence joins TRBV28 and TRBJ2-4; 7 bases are a match to TRBD2. The CDR3 has 12 amino acids. Germline V gene data show CDR1 as MDHEN and CDR2 as SYDVKM. V shed 4 bases, J shed 8 bases, and the junction held 2 bases outside the gene matches. CDR3 region: CASSWGRDIQYF. The CDR3 bases are TGTGCCAGCAGTTGGGGGAGGGACATTCAGTACTTC.

The chain carries TRBV7-9 and TRBJ1-1, with 10 positions matching TRBD1. Germline CDR1 SEHNR, CDR2 FQNEAQ (reference sequence). CDR3 length: 16 residues. V dropped 0 bases and J dropped 1; count of bases not matched to a gene: 2. As DNA, the CDR3 is TGTGCCAGCAGCTTAGCTCGGACAGGGGGGAACACTGAAGCTTTCTTT. Its protein is CASSLARTGGNTEAFF.

The V call is TRBV11-2, the J call TRBJ1-1; D is uncertain. The CDR3 is 14 residues long. Germline values: CDR1 SGHAT, CDR2 FQNNGV. V lost 1 base, J lost 0 bases, and 6 bases lay in between. CDR3 loop: CASSLGNMNTEAFF. CDR3 bases: TGTGCCAGCAGCTTAGGGAATATGAACACTGAAGCTTTCTTT.

DNA for the CDR3: TGTGCCAGCTCACCGGGGAACACCGGGGAGCTGTTTTTT. It specifies CASSPGNTGELFF. This chain links TRBV18 with TRBJ2-2; no firm D call. Germline CDR1 is KGHSH and CDR2 is LQKENI. V lost 3 bases and J lost 1, with 3 bases in between. The CDR3 runs 13 residues.

This sequence joins TRBV5-8 and TRBJ1-5, with TRBD1 matching 7 bases. CDR1 is SGHTS, CDR2 YDEGEE, per germline. V was pared by 2 bases and J by 6 bases, with 17 bases of the junction left unmatched. This CDR3 has 18 residues. This CDR3 is CASSFDATGDLVPQPQHF. CDR3 nucleotide sequence: TGTGCCAGCAGCTTTGATGCTACAGGGGATCTAGTGCCTCAGCCCCAGCATTTT.